The 29 T cell receptor beta chains below were found in one sample sequenced in a study of T cell responses to AZD1222 COVID-19 vaccine. Assay used: immunoSEQ multiplex PCR; TCRdb lists only in-frame clones, some missing. This sample carries roughly 120,000 clones, about 93% of them seen once, and the ten largest clones take 4.2%. Specimen: peripheral blood, collected 28 days after the second dose of the MenACWY control vaccine. The receptors derive from an adult who received the MenACWY meningococcal vaccine as a control.

This chain links TRBV19 with TRBJ1-1, with 9 bases fitting TRBD1. V gave up 6 bases and J gave up 5 bases; unmatched junction bases: 1. The CDR3 is 12 residues long. Germline V gene data show CDR1 as LNHDA and CDR2 as SQIVND (reference sequence). The CDR3: CASRQGATEAFF. The CDR3, as DNA: TGTGCCAGTAGACAGGGGGCGACTGAAGCTTTCTTT.

The chain carries TRBV13 and TRBJ1-6; D not certain. The CDR3 has 14 amino acids. V was trimmed by 4 bases and J by 5 bases, leaving 9 bases between them. Germline CDR1 and CDR2: PRHDT and FYEKMQ (reference sequence). CDR3 in DNA: TGTGCCAGCAGCTCGGAGATTCATAATTCACCCCTCCACTTT. Translation: CASSSEIHNSPLHF.

With regard to this clone: This same CDR3 is encoded by further DNA sequences in the sample. The V call is TRBV27, the J call TRBJ1-5; D is undetermined. This CDR3 spans 13 amino acids. Germline V gene lookup returns CDR1 MNHEY and CDR2 SMNVEV (reference sequence). V was cut by 2 bases and J by 4 bases, with 6 bases left in between. The CDR3 DNA is TGTGCCAGCAGTTTAGGCAGTAATCAGCCCCAGCATTTT. It is translated as CASSLGSNQPQHF.

This chain links TRBV6-2 or TRBV6-3 with TRBJ2-2; a weak D match, TRBD1 (6 bases). The CDR3 runs to 14 residues. Germline CDR1 is MNHEY and CDR2 is SVGEGT. Trimming pared 2 bases from V and 3 bases from J, leaving 7 bases between. The CDR3 loop reads CASSYAGDTGELFF. CDR3 coding DNA: TGTGCCAGCAGTTACGCAGGGGACACCGGGGAGCTGTTTTTT.

The chain joins TRBV28 to TRBJ2-1; D not resolved. This CDR3 has 12 residues. V lost 6 bases and J 8 bases, leaving 11 bases between the germline ends. Looked up from germline, CDR1 is MDHEN and CDR2 is SYDVKM. CDR3 sequence: CASRIAAYEQFF. The CDR3, as DNA: TGTGCCAGCAGGATCGCAGCCTATGAGCAGTTCTTC.

This chain links TRBV7-8 with TRBJ1-2; no firm D call. V was cut by 3 bases and J by 4 bases, with 9 bases left in between. This CDR3 is built from 13 residues. CDR1 is SGHVS, CDR2 FQNEAQ, per germline. The DNA of the CDR3 is TGTGCCAGCAGCTTCCTTGTGACCTATGGCTACACCTTC. This gives the protein CASSFLVTYGYTF.

The chain links TRBV5-6 to TRBJ2-7; D is tentatively TRBD1 or TRBD2 (5 bases each). Trimming pared 0 bases from V and 4 bases from J, leaving 8 bases between. The germline V gene has CDR1 SGHDT and CDR2 YYEEEE. This CDR3 region has 13 residues. CDR3 nucleotide sequence: TGTGCCAGCAGCTTGGGGGGGATTTACGAGCAGTACTTC. Its translation: CASSLGGIYEQYF. The complete variable domain, with remaining parts taken from reference TRBV5-6 and TRBJ2-7, reads DAGVTQSPTHLIKTRGQQVTLRCSPKSGHDTVSWYQQALGQGPQFIFQYYEEEERQRGNFPDRFSGHQFPNYSSELNVNALLLGDSALYLCASSLGGIYEQYFGPGTRLTVT.

This clone was observed a few times. The chain recombines TRBV18 with TRBJ1-4, with D perhaps TRBD1 (5 bases). Looked up from germline, CDR1 is KGHSH and CDR2 is LQKENI. The CDR3 has 15 residues. V lost 3 bases and J 2 bases, leaving 10 bases between the germline ends. The DNA of the CDR3 is TGTGCCAGCTCACCCCGGGGGGGTACTAATGAAAAACTGTTTTTT. Encoded protein: CASSPRGGTNEKLFF.

The chain joins TRBV4-2 to TRBJ2-7; D remains ambiguous. V was shortened by 2 bases and J by 2 bases, with 16 bases between the two germline ends. The CDR3 is 16 amino acids. Germline values: CDR1 LGHNA, CDR2 YNFKEQ. This CDR3 reads CASSQWASAYTYEQYF. The CDR3 DNA sequence: TGTGCCAGCAGCCAATGGGCCAGCGCGTACACCTACGAGCAGTACTTC.

The V and J genes are TRBV14 and TRBJ2-5; the D call may be TRBD1 or TRBD2 (6 bases each). Germline CDR1 SGHDN, CDR2 FVKESK. Trimming left V 0 bases short and J 4 bases short, with 15 bases between. The CDR3 is 16 residues long. The CDR3 DNA follows: TGTGCCAGCAGCCAAGATCTAACAGGGAGGAGAGAGACCCAGTACTTC. Translation: CASSQDLTGRRETQYF.

The chain is built from TRBV19 and TRBJ2-5; D possibly corresponds to TRBD1 (6 bases). Germline CDR1 is LNHDA and CDR2 is SQIVND (reference sequence). V was cut by 10 bases and J by 1 base, with 16 bases left in between. CDR3 size: 14 residues. CDR3 region: CATHIPGAQETQYF. The CDR3 coding sequence is TGTGCCACACACATCCCAGGGGCCCAAGAGACCCAGTACTTC.

The rearrangement joins TRBV5-6 to TRBJ1-5; D uncertain. CDR1 and CDR2 (germline): SGHDT, YYEEEE. V dropped 0 bases and J dropped 3 bases, with 7 bases sitting between them. This CDR3 is 14 amino acids long. In DNA form, the CDR3 reads TGTGCCAGCAGCTTGGGCAGCGTCAATCAGCCCCAGCATTTT. Residues: CASSLGSVNQPQHF.

This clone was recorded only once. Other DNA variants within this sample encode the same CDR3. The chain joins TRBV6-1 to TRBJ1-3; D is unclear. Germline V gene sequence: CDR1 MNHNS, CDR2 SASEGT. The CDR3 has 15 amino acids. Between the trimmed V and J ends, which lost 1 base and 0 bases, there was a span of 7 bases. The CDR3 here is CASSEEGLSGNTIYF. The CDR3 DNA follows: TGTGCCAGCAGTGAAGAGGGTCTCTCTGGAAACACCATATATTTT.

The gene calls are TRBV20-1 and TRBJ2-3; TRBD2 is a possible D gene (6 bases). The CDR3 is made up of 13 amino acids. Looked up from germline, CDR1 is DFQATT and CDR2 is SNEGSKA (reference sequence). Trimming removed 3 bases at V and 4 bases at J, with 11 bases between. CDR3 sequence (DNA): TGCAGTGCTAGTCAGCGGGTGGCAGATACGCAGTATTTT. Translation: CSASQRVADTQYF.

The chain combines TRBV5-1 with TRBJ1-2, with TRBD1 as a possible D gene (5 bases). This CDR3 has 13 residues. Germline lookup yields CDR1 SGHRS and CDR2 YFSETQ. V was trimmed by 0 bases and J by 7 bases, leaving 10 bases between them. DNA for the CDR3: TGCGCCAGCAGCTTGGAAGGGGAGGGTGGCTACACCTTC. It codes for CASSLEGEGGYTF.

The CDR3 DNA reads TGTGCCAGCAGTTACAGGGGGGAGACCCAGTACTTC. It translates to CASSYRGETQYF. V gene TRBV6-5 combines with J gene TRBJ2-5, with D perhaps TRBD1 (6 bases). The CDR3 runs to 12 residues. Between the trimmed V and J ends, which lost 2 bases and 5 bases, there was a span of 6 bases. Germline V gene data show CDR1 as MNHEY and CDR2 as SVGAGI.

This sequence joins TRBV11-2 and TRBJ1-1; D is undetermined. Trimming left V 1 base short and J 1 base short, with 10 bases between. Looked up from germline, CDR1 is SGHAT and CDR2 is FQNNGV. The CDR3 consists of 15 residues. DNA of the CDR3: TGTGCCAGCAGCTTAGTTCGCATACGGAACACTGAAGCTTTCTTT. Protein: CASSLVRIRNTEAFF.

CDR3 nucleotide sequence: TGTGCCAGCAGTTTGTGGGGGACCCGTGCTGGGGCCAACGTCCTGACTTTC. Residues: CASSLWGTRAGANVLTF. The chain couples TRBV27 to TRBJ2-6; D possibly matches TRBD1 or TRBD2 (5 bases each). Per the germline V gene, CDR1 is MNHEY and CDR2 is SMNVEV (reference sequence). V was cut by 3 bases and J by 2 bases, with 14 bases left in between. The CDR3 has 17 amino acids.

A single count supports this clone. The V call is TRBV7-2, the J call TRBJ2-3; D gene unclear. The length of the CDR3 is 12 residues. Trimming removed 5 bases at V and 2 bases at J, with 5 bases between. CDR1 and CDR2 (germline): SGHTA, FQGNSA. The CDR3 bases are TGTGCCAGCAGCCCATACACAGATACGCAGTATTTT. Protein: CASSPYTDTQYF.

This rearrangement joins TRBV7-9 to TRBJ2-3; 15 bases are a match to TRBD2. V trimming: 4 bases; J trimming: 4 bases; junction bases outside the gene matches: 12. The CDR3 runs to 19 residues. Germline CDR1 is SEHNR and CDR2 is FQNEAQ (reference sequence). CDR3: CASSSGLAGGTHHPDTQYF. The CDR3 DNA reads TGTGCCAGCAGCTCGGGACTAGCGGGGGGAACGCACCATCCAGATACGCAGTATTTT.

J is TRBJ2-2 and V is TRBV11-3; no reliable D call. CDR1 SGHNT and CDR2 YENEEA come from the germline V gene. V lost 2 bases and J lost 4, with 5 bases in between. CDR3 size: 13 residues. The DNA of the CDR3 is TGTGCCAGCAGCTTACCGGGCACCGGGGAGCTGTTTTTT. It encodes CASSLPGTGELFF.

CDR3 sequence: CASRKGTTTNEKLFF. The CDR3 DNA reads TGTGCCAGCAGAAAAGGGACAACAACTAATGAAAAACTGTTTTTT. The V call is TRBV27, the J call TRBJ1-4; the D gene is possibly TRBD1 (6 bases). The CDR3 is 15 amino acids. Per the germline V gene, CDR1 is MNHEY and CDR2 is SMNVEV (reference sequence). The ends were cut back, 6 bases at V and 0 bases at J, with 11 bases in the middle. The whole variable domain, filled in from reference TRBV27 and TRBJ1-4, reads EAQVTQNPRYLITVTGKKLTVTCSQNMNHEYMSWYRQDPGLGLRQIYYSMNVEVTDKGDVPEGYKVSRKEKRNFPLILESPSPNQTSLYFCASRKGTTTNEKLFFGSGTQLSVL.

The chain uses TRBV6-4 and TRBJ2-2; D possibly matches TRBD1 or TRBD2 (5 bases each). Between the trimmed V and J ends, which lost 4 bases and 4 bases, there was a span of 7 bases. Germline CDR1 reads MRHNA; CDR2 reads SNTAGT. The CDR3 spans 13 residues. The CDR3 loop reads CASSARGTGELFF. The CDR3 DNA reads TGTGCCAGCAGTGCGAGGGGCACCGGGGAGCTGTTTTTT.

The chain links TRBV2 to TRBJ2-5, with 7 bases identical to TRBD2. V gave up 4 bases and J gave up 5 bases; unmatched junction bases: 4. The CDR3 totals 13 residues. Germline assignment: CDR1 SNHLY and CDR2 FYNNEI. As DNA, the CDR3 is TGTGCCAGCAGTGGCGGGAGTAAGGAGACCCAGTACTTC. Residues: CASSGGSKETQYF.

This clone came up once. The chain is built from TRBV19 and TRBJ1-2, with 7 nucleotides matching TRBD1. V shed 6 bases and J 3 bases; nucleotides not matched to a gene: 4. This CDR3 spans 13 amino acids. Germline values: CDR1 LNHDA, CDR2 SQIVND (reference sequence). DNA of the CDR3: TGTGCCAGTAGACAGGGGCGGGACTATGGCTACACCTTC. It yields the protein CASRQGRDYGYTF.

This clone was counted a single time. The chain joins TRBV19 to TRBJ2-7; maybe TRBD2 (6 bases). V shed 6 bases and J shed 3 bases, with 15 bases lying between them. CDR3 size: 14 residues. Germline loops: CDR1 LNHDA, CDR2 SQIVND (reference sequence). DNA of the CDR3: TGTGCCAGTAGCTCTGGGACTGCGCACTACGAGCAGTACTTC. This sequence encodes CASSSGTAHYEQYF. Combining the CDR3 with reference TRBV19 and TRBJ2-7 gives the whole variable domain DGGITQSPKYLFRKEGQNVTLSCEQNLNHDAMYWYRQDPGQGLRLIYYSQIVNDFQKGDIAEGYSVSREKKESFPLTVTSAQKNPTAFYLCASSSGTAHYEQYFGPGTRLTVT.

The chain is built from TRBV15 and TRBJ2-1; D ambiguous. There are 13 residues in the CDR3. Germline lookup yields CDR1 LNHNV and CDR2 YYDKDF (reference sequence). V was cut by 5 bases and J by 4 bases, with 9 bases left in between. The CDR3 coding sequence is TGTGCCACCAGCGAACCCCTATACAATGAGCAGTTCTTC. Protein sequence: CATSEPLYNEQFF.

This rearrangement joins TRBV28 to TRBJ2-3; tentatively, D is TRBD2 (6 bases). CDR1 is MDHEN and CDR2 is SYDVKM in the germline V gene. This CDR3 region has 11 residues. The V end lost 8 bases, the J end lost 6 bases, and 9 bases lay between the germline ends. CDR3 protein: CASGTGDTQYF. The CDR3 region has the DNA TGTGCCAGCGGGACTGGGGATACGCAGTATTTT.

This chain uses TRBV3-1 (or the pseudogene TRBV3-2) with TRBJ1-2; D ambiguous. The CDR3 runs 13 residues. Trimming removed 1 base from V and 8 bases from J, with 11 bases in between. Germline lookup yields CDR1 LGHDT and CDR2 YNNKEL (reference sequence). CDR3 nucleotides: TGTGCCAGCAGCCAAGTTCTGGGCGCGGGCTACACCTTC. Protein sequence: CASSQVLGAGYTF.